These 32 T cell receptor beta chains originate from one sample sequenced in a study of blood T cell repertoires in COVID-19. Produced via immunoSEQ multiplex PCR; TCRdb's table is partial and in-frame only. The sample has over 60,000 clones, around 84% seen once. Sample: peripheral blood. The receptor set was obtained from a man aged 65 to 79 with active or convalescent COVID-19.

This clone has only a few counts. V usage is TRBV28 and J usage is TRBJ1-1, with D unresolved. The CDR3 length is 15 residues. V gave up 5 bases and J gave up 2 bases, with 15 bases separating them. CDR1 is MDHEN and CDR2 is SYDVKM in the germline V gene. The DNA for the CDR3 is TGTGCCAGCAGTACGAACGGAGAGGAAAACACTGAAGCTTTCTTT. Residues: CASSTNGEENTEAFF.

The gene calls are TRBV3-1 (or the pseudogene TRBV3-2) and TRBJ1-4; TRBD1 is a possible D gene (6 bases). The CDR3 contains 14 residues. Trimming shortened V by 4 bases and J by 4 bases, and 10 bases separated the two germline ends. The germline CDR1 and CDR2 sequences are LGHDT and YNNKEL (reference sequence). The CDR3 coding sequence is TGTGCCAGCAGCCTAGGGGGAATTAATGAAAAACTGTTTTTT. Protein: CASSLGGINEKLFF.

This chain links TRBV30 with TRBJ2-6; D not certain. CDR1 and CDR2 (germline): GTSNPN, SVGIG (reference sequence). The CDR3 runs to 13 residues. Between the trimmed V and J ends, which lost 2 bases and 1 base, there was a span of 3 bases. The CDR3 protein is CAWSPSGANVLTF. DNA of the CDR3: TGTGCCTGGAGTCCGTCTGGGGCCAACGTCCTGACTTTC.

This clone was seen only once. This rearrangement joins TRBV5-1 to TRBJ1-2, with 9 bases fitting TRBD1. The J segment lost 7 bases and the V segment lost 4 bases, leaving 8 bases of the junction unmatched. CDR1 and CDR2 (germline): SGHRS, YFSETQ. This CDR3 has 14 residues. Here the CDR3 DNA reads TGCGCCAGCAGCACTGGACAGGGGAGGGTTGGCTACACCTTC. It translates to CASSTGQGRVGYTF.

V usage is TRBV29-1 and J usage is TRBJ2-7; 8 bases are a match to TRBD1. V lost 5 bases and J lost 3; bases outside the gene matches: 9. The CDR3 length is 14 residues. Looked up from germline, CDR1 is SQVTM and CDR2 is ANQGSEA. Here the CDR3 DNA reads TGCAGCGTTCTGGACAGGGACACCCACTACGAGCAGTACTTC. As protein: CSVLDRDTHYEQYF.

This chain links TRBV6-2 or TRBV6-3 with TRBJ2-7; 9 nucleotides match TRBD2. With V trimmed by 2 bases and J by 0 bases, 8 bases remained unmatched. Germline values: CDR1 MNHEY, CDR2 SVGEGT. The CDR3 length is 17 residues. CDR3 nucleotide sequence: TGTGCCAGCAGTTACCCCTCGCGCGGGGGGGTCTCCTACGAGCAGTACTTC. Amino acid sequence: CASSYPSRGGVSYEQYF.

This clone has just a few counts. The V call is TRBV5-1, the J call TRBJ1-5; 8 nucleotides agree with TRBD1. Trimming removed 6 bases from V and 6 bases from J; junction bases left unmatched: 11. In germline, CDR1 is SGHRS, CDR2 YFSETQ. This CDR3 comprises 15 residues. The CDR3 DNA reads as TGCGCCAGCAAACCTCGAACAGGGGGAGGTCAGCCCCAGCATTTT. Amino acid sequence: CASKPRTGGGQPQHF. Filled out from reference TRBV5-1 and TRBJ1-5, the complete variable domain reads KAGVTQTPRYLIKTRGQQVTLSCSPISGHRSVSWYQQTPGQGLQFLFEYFSETQRNKGNFPGRFSGRQFSNSRSEMNVSTLELGDSALYLCASKPRTGGGQPQHFGDGTRLSIL.

J is TRBJ2-1 and V is TRBV19; possible D gene TRBD2, 7 bases. Trimming removed 3 bases at V and 4 bases at J, with 25 bases between. The CDR3 has 19 residues. Germline CDR1 LNHDA, CDR2 SQIVND (reference sequence). The CDR3 spells CASSMRGEVAGATYNEQFF. In DNA, the CDR3 is TGTGCCAGTAGTATGAGGGGTGAAGTGGCGGGGGCTACGTACAATGAGCAGTTCTTC.

A word on this clone: Germline is not matched at one junction end, which may reflect a read error. This chain connects TRBV7-6 to TRBJ1-1; possibly TRBD1 for D (6 bases). This CDR3 region has 15 residues. CDR1 is SGHVS, CDR2 FNYEAQ, per germline. This chain's CDR3 is CASSLAAGVNTEAFF. CDR3 bases: TGTGCCAGCAGCTTAGCGGCAGGGGTGAATACTGAAGCTTTCTTT.

The V and J genes are TRBV6-2 or TRBV6-3 and TRBJ1-5, with TRBD1 identical over 9 bases. Germline trimming cut 2 bases from V and 2 bases from J; bases unmatched to any gene: 10. Germline-derived CDR1 and CDR2 are MNHEY and SVGEGT. This CDR3 has 18 residues. The CDR3 spells CASSYPGQGVLGNQPQHF. In DNA form, the CDR3 reads TGTGCCAGCAGTTACCCGGGACAGGGCGTTTTGGGCAATCAGCCCCAGCATTTT.

The rearrangement uses TRBV18 and TRBJ2-5, with D possibly being TRBD1 (6 bases). The CDR3 extends over 14 amino acids. The V gene lost 6 bases and the J gene lost 5 bases, with 16 bases spanning the gap. The germline gives CDR1 KGHSH, CDR2 LQKENI. The CDR3 is CASSPPGQRETQYF. CDR3 coding DNA: TGTGCCAGCTCCCCTCCGGGACAACGGGAGACCCAGTACTTC.

This clone was seen only a few times. The chain has TRBV30 and TRBJ2-7, with 8 nucleotides matching TRBD1. In germline, CDR1 is GTSNPN, CDR2 SVGIG (reference sequence). V gave up 6 bases and J gave up 4 bases; unmatched junction bases: 5. This CDR3 contains 12 residues. CDR3 sequence: CACKTGVYEQYF. The CDR3 DNA reads as TGTGCCTGCAAGACAGGGGTGTACGAGCAGTACTTC.

For the CDR3, the DNA is TGTGCCAGCAGGGAAGGGACAGGGAACACTGAAGCTTTCTTT. Residues: CASREGTGNTEAFF. The chain uses TRBV7-3 and TRBJ1-1; 8 bases match TRBD1. Trimming cost V 6 bases and J 1 base; bases outside gene matches: 4. Germline CDR1 is SGHTA and CDR2 is FQGTGA. This CDR3 region has 14 residues.

The chain has TRBV5-1 and TRBJ1-3; D is uncertain. Looked up from germline, CDR1 is SGHRS and CDR2 is YFSETQ. V was cut by 0 bases and J by 4 bases, with 14 bases left in between. The CDR3 has 16 amino acids. CDR3 sequence reads: CASSLVDSKSGNTIYF. The CDR3 region has the DNA TGCGCCAGCAGCTTGGTCGACTCTAAGTCCGGAAACACCATATATTTT.

This chain joins TRBV14 and TRBJ2-1, with 8 bases identical to TRBD2. This CDR3 has 16 residues. Germline loops: CDR1 SGHDN, CDR2 FVKESK. The ends lost 2 bases at V and 4 bases at J; junction bases unmatched: 7. The CDR3 is CASSQPTSGLYNEQFF. The CDR3 nucleotides are TGTGCCAGCAGCCAACCCACTAGCGGACTGTACAATGAGCAGTTCTTC.

The chain is built from TRBV27 and TRBJ1-1; D is undetermined. The germline gives CDR1 MNHEY, CDR2 SMNVEV (reference sequence). The CDR3 is 14 amino acids. Trimming shortened V by 5 bases and J by 4 bases, and 14 bases separated the two germline ends. In DNA form, the CDR3 reads TGTGCCAGCAGTCAAGCGGTCGCCAGCACTGAAGCTTTCTTT. Encoded protein: CASSQAVASTEAFF.

The chain joins TRBV10-3 to TRBJ1-2, with unresolved D. The V gene lost 4 bases and the J gene lost 3 bases, with 15 bases spanning the gap. CDR1 is ENHRY and CDR2 is SYGVKD in the germline V gene. The CDR3 runs 15 residues. CDR3 sequence reads: CAISVLGRMDYGYTF. CDR3 nucleotides: TGTGCCATCAGTGTTTTGGGCCGTATGGACTATGGCTACACCTTC.

This chain links TRBV5-6 with TRBJ1-6, with D perhaps TRBD1 (5 bases). Germline CDR1 SGHDT, CDR2 YYEEEE. The CDR3 loop spans 16 amino acids. Trimming removed 2 bases from V and 6 bases from J, with 15 bases in between. The CDR3 sequence is CASSFRGTSFNSPLHF. CDR3 nucleotides: TGTGCCAGCAGCTTTCGGGGGACTTCTTTTAATTCACCCCTCCACTTT.

The chain carries TRBV28 and TRBJ1-5; 8 positions agree with TRBD1. The CDR3 spans 15 residues. After removal of 4 bases from V and 6 bases from J, the junction contained 8 bases not matched to a gene. The V gene's germline CDR1 is MDHEN and CDR2 SYDVKM. CDR3 sequence: CASSSGQGNAQPQHF. The CDR3 DNA reads as TGTGCCAGCAGTTCCGGACAGGGAAACGCTCAGCCCCAGCATTTT.

The chain links TRBV2 to TRBJ2-7; 10 positions match TRBD1. The CDR3 is 14 amino acids. Germline CDR1 reads SNHLY; CDR2 reads FYNNEI. V lost 5 bases and J lost 4; bases outside the gene matches: 5. CDR3 amino acids: CASSPDRGRYEQYF. The DNA for the CDR3 is TGTGCCAGCAGTCCCGACAGGGGGCGGTACGAGCAGTACTTC.

This clone was seen a single time. The genes are TRBV4-1 and TRBJ1-2; D is undetermined. Trimming pared 0 bases from V and 5 bases from J, leaving 13 bases between. Looked up from germline, CDR1 is MGHRA and CDR2 is YSYEKL. The CDR3 is made up of 15 amino acids. CDR3 in amino acids: CASSQETRVGYGYTF. The CDR3 nucleotides read TGCGCCAGCAGCCAAGAAACGAGGGTGGGGTATGGCTACACCTTC.

This chain connects TRBV5-5 to TRBJ1-1, with 7 bases matching TRBD1. The germline V gene has CDR1 SGHKS and CDR2 YYEKEE (reference sequence). The length of the CDR3 is 15 residues. Trimming took 8 bases from V and 5 from J; bases not matched to a gene: 15. CDR3 in amino acids: CASTRGQGVRTEAFF. The DNA for the CDR3 is TGTGCCAGTACAAGGGGGCAAGGGGTTAGAACTGAAGCTTTCTTT.

The chain combines TRBV11-2 with TRBJ2-2; D gene unclear. This CDR3 is built from 16 residues. Germline loops: CDR1 SGHAT, CDR2 FQNNGV. Trimming took off 0 bases at V and 4 bases at J, with 12 bases between the two ends. CDR3 sequence reads: CASSLDFAGATGELFF. In nucleotides, the CDR3 is TGTGCCAGCAGCTTAGATTTTGCCGGTGCCACCGGGGAGCTGTTTTTT.

This clone was found once. The rearrangement links TRBV11-2 to TRBJ2-7; 12 bases agree with TRBD2. This CDR3 is built from 16 residues. The germline V gene encodes CDR1 SGHAT and CDR2 FQNNGV. Germline trimming cut 5 bases from V and 3 bases from J; bases unmatched to any gene: 8. The DNA of the CDR3 is TGTGCCAGCAGCGACACTCTAGCGGGAGGGAACTACGAGCAGTACTTC. It encodes CASSDTLAGGNYEQYF.

V and J are TRBV5-1 and TRBJ2-3, with D perhaps TRBD2 (6 bases). The ends were cut back, 0 bases at V and 2 bases at J, with 10 bases in the middle. There are 15 residues in the CDR3. Germline CDR1 reads SGHRS; CDR2 reads YFSETQ. The CDR3 protein is CASSLGLDPTDTQYF. The CDR3, as DNA: TGCGCCAGCAGCTTGGGACTAGACCCCACAGATACGCAGTATTTT. Drawing the rest from reference TRBV5-1 and TRBJ2-3, the complete variable domain is KAGVTQTPRYLIKTRGQQVTLSCSPISGHRSVSWYQQTPGQGLQFLFEYFSETQRNKGNFPGRFSGRQFSNSRSEMNVSTLELGDSALYLCASSLGLDPTDTQYFGPGTRLTVL.

This chain joins TRBV10-3 and TRBJ1-5, with 8 bases matching TRBD1. Germline CDR1 is ENHRY and CDR2 is SYGVKD. With V trimmed by 7 bases and J by 2 bases, 1 base remained unmatched. CDR3 length: 13 residues. The CDR3 reads CAIKDRGNQPQHF. The CDR3 bases are TGTGCCATCAAGGACAGGGGCAATCAGCCCCAGCATTTT.

The chain combines TRBV28 with TRBJ1-6; maybe TRBD1 (6 bases). There are 15 residues in the CDR3. Looked up from germline, CDR1 is MDHEN and CDR2 is SYDVKM. Deletions cut 11 bases from V and 9 bases from J, with 23 bases between. The CDR3 DNA sequence: TGTGCCCACATGGGGGCGAAAAAAGGTGGTTCACCCCTCCACTTT. It specifies CAHMGAKKGGSPLHF. The complete variable domain, with remaining parts taken from reference TRBV28 and TRBJ1-6, reads DVKVTQSSRYLVKRTGEKVFLECVQDMDHENMFWYRQDPGLGLRLIYFSYDVKMKEKGDIPEGYSVSREKKERFSLILESASTNQTSMYLCAHMGAKKGGSPLHFGNGTRLTVT.

This chain connects TRBV7-6 to TRBJ2-7, with 14 nucleotides matching TRBD2. After removal of 3 bases from V and 6 bases from J, the junction contained 7 bases not matched to a gene. The CDR3 has 16 amino acids. Looked up from germline, CDR1 is SGHVS and CDR2 is FNYEAQ. In DNA form, the CDR3 reads TGTGCCAGCAGCTTGGGGACTAGCGGGAGTGGCGTCGAGCAGTACTTC. Translating gives CASSLGTSGSGVEQYF.

This clone was picked up one time. The chain joins TRBV24-1 to TRBJ2-3; possible D gene TRBD1, 6 bases. V lost 5 bases and J 2 bases, leaving 13 bases between the germline ends. The V gene's germline CDR1 is KGHDR and CDR2 SFDVKD. CDR3 size: 15 residues. The DNA for the CDR3 is TGTGCCACCAGTGTCCCAGGGGCTCCCACAGATACGCAGTATTTT. This codes for CATSVPGAPTDTQYF.

This clone was observed a few times. The chain recombines TRBV3-1 (or the pseudogene TRBV3-2) with TRBJ2-7, with 8 bases that match TRBD1. The CDR3 consists of 16 residues. Trimming at V came to 1 base and at J to 2 bases, leaving 7 bases not matched to a gene. From germline, CDR1 is LGHDT and CDR2 YNNKEL (reference sequence). The DNA of the CDR3 is TGTGCCAGCAGCCAAGGGGCCGGGACAGGACCCTACGAGCAGTACTTC. It is translated as CASSQGAGTGPYEQYF.

The rearrangement links TRBV27 to TRBJ2-1; 8 bases agree with TRBD2. The V segment lost 8 bases and the J segment 4 bases; nucleotides outside the gene matches: 19. The CDR3 covers 18 residues. In germline, CDR1 is MNHEY, CDR2 SMNVEV (reference sequence). The CDR3 spells CASSSGRGGAALYNEQFF. The CDR3, as DNA: TGTGCCAGCTCCAGCGGGAGAGGAGGGGCAGCGTTGTACAATGAGCAGTTCTTC.

This clone occurred many times. The J gene is TRBJ2-1, the V gene TRBV28; 7 bases are a match to TRBD1. The CDR3 runs 14 residues. Germline V gene sequence: CDR1 MDHEN, CDR2 SYDVKM. J gave up 4 bases and V 10 bases, and 10 bases lay outside the gene matches. CDR3: CATTTRDSYNEQFF. Here the CDR3 DNA reads TGTGCCACCACAACCCGGGACAGTTACAATGAGCAGTTCTTC.